The TCR beta chain described here comes from a study of blood T cell repertoires in COVID-19. At the level of the study: The origin of the acute and convalescent COVID-19 samples was the United States, Italy and Spain. Sources were T cells, B-cell-depleted T cells, or PBMCs; the material itself was cDNA or gDNA.

Authors' data handling: By means of reference gene primer amplification, nucleated cell counts were estimated. Repertoires were generated with immunoSEQ multiplex PCR, while TCRdb's copy carries only in-frame clones and drops some. The V and J calls and clone size come from that table; D and trimming were worked out from the DNA. The table records 150,000 to 160,000 clones, more than 65% of them present only once. The germline V and J ends were trimmed by 6 bases and 0 bases, with 12 bases remaining between them. Germline V lookup: CDR1 LNHDA, CDR2 SQIVND (reference sequence). The CDR3 has 14 residues.

The TCR originated in a woman in her fifties or sixties with acute or convalescent COVID-19. The sequencing sample was made of peripheral blood. The genes are TRBV19 and TRBJ2-7, with D perhaps matching TRBD1 (6 bases). The CDR3 nucleotides are TGTGCCAGTAGCGAAGGGGGTGGCTCCTACGAGCAGTACTTC. Translated: CASSEGGGSYEQYF.